Listed below are T cell receptor beta chains from one sample, sequenced in a study of beta chain features in type 1 diabetes. Measured with immunoSEQ multiplex PCR; TCRdb has only the in-frame clones, and not every one. Among about 99,000 clones listed, approximately 30% were seen once. Sequences were obtained from central memory CD4+ T cells from blood. The origin of the receptors is a woman between 18 and 29 years old with type 1 diabetes. CDR3s include the opening cysteine and the closing phenylalanine or tryptophan. The order of the fields is J gene, V gene, D gene, clone size, CDR3 protein, CDR3 DNA. The D gene is left open where the match is weak. Clone size, where shown, is once, few, many, or a class for clones that have expanded.

TRBJ1-2	TRBV5-1	TRBD1	few	CASSPAGQGGGYTF	TGCGCCAGCAGCCCGGCGGGACAGGGCGGTGGCTACACCTTC
TRBJ1-2	TRBV19	.	.	CASRMTVGKANYGYTF	TGTGCCAGTAGGATGACCGTCGGGAAAGCTAACTATGGCTACACCTTC
TRBJ2-7	TRBV5-1	.	few	CASSLTEFTYEQYF	TGCGCCAGCAGCTTGACAGAGTTCACCTACGAGCAGTACTTC
TRBJ1-2	TRBV11-2	TRBD1	few	CASSSGQGYGYTF	TGTGCCAGCAGCTCCGGACAGGGGTATGGCTACACCTTC
TRBJ2-5	TRBV2	.	.	CASTGDRQETQYF	TGTGCCAGCACAGGAGACAGACAAGAGACCCAGTACTTC
TRBJ1-3	TRBV7-2	.	few	CASSPNRFSGNTIYF	TGTGCCAGCAGCCCAAACAGGTTCTCTGGAAACACCATATATTTT
TRBJ2-7	TRBV28	.	.	CASPAPGSYEQYF	TGTGCCAGCCCAGCCCCGGGCTCCTACGAGCAGTACTTC
TRBJ2-1	TRBV30	TRBD2	few	CAWSVGLAGVNEQFF	TGTGCCTGGAGTGTGGGTCTAGCGGGAGTCAATGAGCAGTTCTTC
TRBJ2-7	TRBV30	TRBD2	many	CAGGRTRDEQYF	TGTGCCGGCGGCCGGACTAGAGACGAGCAGTACTTC
TRBJ2-6	TRBV7-7	.	.	CASSPFGAGANVLTF	TGTGCCAGCAGCCCCTTCGGGGCTGGGGCCAACGTCCTGACTTTC
TRBJ2-1	TRBV5-1	.	few	CASSLGGDNEQFF	TGCGCCAGCAGCTTAGGCGGCGACAATGAGCAGTTCTTC
TRBJ2-3	TRBV28	TRBD1	.	CASSLGQGASTDTQYF	TGTGCCAGCAGTTTGGGACAGGGGGCGAGCACAGATACGCAGTATTTT
TRBJ2-3	TRBV7-2	.	.	CASRDRRSSTDTQYF	TGTGCCAGCAGGGATAGGAGGTCTAGCACAGATACGCAGTATTTT
TRBJ1-1	TRBV6-5	.	.	CASRTQVNTEAFF	TGTGCCAGCAGGACACAGGTGAACACTGAAGCTTTCTTT
TRBJ2-3	TRBV5-4	TRBD2	.	CASSLKGTSVTDTQYF	TGTGCCAGCAGCTTGAAAGGGACTAGCGTCACAGATACGCAGTATTTT
TRBJ2-1	TRBV18	TRBD2	few	CASSPRSGRAGDEQFF	TGTGCCAGCTCACCACGCAGCGGGAGGGCCGGGGATGAGCAGTTCTTC
TRBJ2-3	TRBV10-3	TRBD1	few	CAISLDRITDTQYF	TGTGCCATCAGCCTGGACAGGATCACAGATACGCAGTATTTT
TRBJ2-2	TRBV27	.	few	CASSRRVSGVAGELFF	TGTGCCAGCAGTCGACGGGTCTCCGGGGTGGCCGGGGAGCTGTTTTTT
TRBJ1-5	TRBV4-3	TRBD1	few	CASSQDSVSGQGVGLPQHF	TGCGCCAGCAGCCAAGATTCGGTTTCGGGACAGGGAGTTGGGTTGCCCCAGCATTTT
TRBJ1-2	TRBV29-1	TRBD1	few	CSVEGRGRNYGYTF	TGCAGCGTTGAGGGCAGGGGGCGTAACTATGGCTACACCTTC
TRBJ2-5	TRBV19	.	.	CASTGRQGGETQYF	TGTGCCAGTACCGGTCGCCAGGGCGGAGAGACCCAGTACTTC
TRBJ2-1	TRBV2	TRBD2	few	CASAGLVVYNEQFF	TGTGCCAGCGCTGGACTAGTGGTATACAATGAGCAGTTCTTC
TRBJ2-2	TRBV2	.	.	CASRSQGAGELFF	TGTGCCAGCAGATCACAGGGAGCCGGGGAGCTGTTTTTT
TRBJ2-1	TRBV5-6	TRBD2	.	CASSSGLAGVLYNEQFF	TGTGCCAGCAGCAGTGGACTAGCGGGAGTGCTTTACAATGAGCAGTTCTTC
TRBJ2-2	TRBV28	TRBD1	.	CASSHGTGRAGELFF	TGTGCCAGCAGCCACGGGACAGGGCGGGCCGGGGAGCTGTTTTTT
TRBJ1-5	TRBV7-2	TRBD1	once	CASSLWTGGQPQHF	TGTGCCAGCAGCTTGTGGACAGGTGGACAGCCCCAGCATTTT
TRBJ2-1	TRBV7-2	TRBD2	.	CASRQTSGRNNEQFF	TGTGCCAGCAGACAGACTAGCGGGAGGAACAATGAGCAGTTCTTC
TRBJ2-1	TRBV5-1	TRBD1	few	CASSLALTGGAVDEQFF	TGCGCCAGCAGCTTGGCCCTTACAGGGGGCGCCGTGGATGAGCAGTTCTTC
TRBJ1-4	TRBV11-2	.	few	CASTQTGATNEKLFF	TGTGCCAGCACCCAGACAGGTGCAACTAATGAAAAACTGTTTTTT
TRBJ2-3	TRBV7-2	TRBD2	few	CASSTRLASRDADTQYF	TGTGCCAGCAGCACCAGACTAGCCTCCAGGGACGCAGATACGCAGTATTTT
TRBJ1-1	TRBV18	.	.	CASSPPVDAGKAFF	TGTGCCAGCTCACCACCGGTTGATGCAGGAAAGGCTTTCTTT
TRBJ2-7	TRBV20-1	TRBD1	.	CSADNKDRGIF	TGCAGTGCTGATAACAAGGACAGGGGCATATTC
TRBJ1-4	TRBV5-1	TRBD1	.	CASSIAGGSHNEKLFF	TGCGCCAGCAGCATCGCAGGGGGGAGTCATAATGAAAAACTGTTTTTT
TRBJ1-5	TRBV2	.	few	CASSDSSPYQPQHF	TGTGCCAGCAGTGATTCAAGCCCGTATCAGCCCCAGCATTTT
TRBJ2-2	TRBV28	.	few	CASTHRSGFTGELFF	TGTGCCAGCACCCATCGGAGCGGTTTCACCGGGGAGCTGTTTTTT
TRBJ2-7	TRBV5-1	TRBD2	.	CASSLGTSSTYEQYF	TGCGCCAGCAGCTTGGGGACTAGCTCAACCTACGAGCAGTACTTC
TRBJ1-2	TRBV28	.	few	CASSISGLGYGYTF	TGTGCCAGCAGTATCTCGGGGTTAGGGTATGGCTACACCTTC
TRBJ2-3	TRBV9	TRBD2	.	CATRLADSTDTQYF	TGTGCCACCCGACTAGCGGATAGCACAGATACGCAGTATTTT
TRBJ2-2	TRBV6-6	TRBD2	.	CASRGGRNTGELFF	TGTGCCAGCAGGGGGGGGAGGAACACCGGGGAGCTGTTTTTT
TRBJ1-2	TRBV9	TRBD1	.	CASSQGTDLNYGYTF	TGTGCCAGCAGCCAGGGGACAGACCTTAACTATGGCTACACCTTC
TRBJ2-1	TRBV5-1	TRBD2	once	CASSLNERDEFF	TGCGCCAGCAGCCTCAACGAGCGGGATGAGTTCTTC
TRBJ1-2	TRBV7-2	.	few	CASSSPRDYGYTF	TGTGCCAGCAGCTCGCCACGGGACTATGGCTACACCTTC
TRBJ2-1	TRBV10-3	TRBD2	.	CAISEPGLAGAEQFF	TGTGCCATCAGTGAGCCGGGACTAGCGGGAGCTGAGCAGTTCTTC
TRBJ2-7	TRBV6-5	TRBD1	.	CASSGQGSSYEQYF	TGTGCCAGCAGTGGACAGGGATCCTCCTACGAGCAGTACTTC
TRBJ1-5	TRBV6-6	.	few	CASTSLSGNQPQHF	TGTGCCAGCACCTCTCTTTCGGGCAATCAGCCCCAGCATTTT
TRBJ2-3	TRBV5-1	TRBD2	few	CASSLGLAGADTQYF	TGCGCCAGCAGCTTGGGACTAGCGGGAGCGGATACGCAGTATTTT
TRBJ1-4	TRBV18	TRBD1	.	CASSLLTGAGVEKLFF	TGTGCCAGCTCACTCCTAACAGGGGCAGGGGTTGAAAAACTGTTTTTT
TRBJ2-7	TRBV28	TRBD1	.	CASSITLQGAGQYF	TGTGCCAGCAGCATAACTCTCCAGGGGGCGGGGCAGTACTTC
TRBJ2-5	TRBV7-2	.	few	CASSPFFSSSGQETQYF	TGTGCCAGCAGTCCGTTCTTTTCGAGCAGCGGCCAAGAGACCCAGTACTTC
TRBJ2-1	TRBV11-2	TRBD2	few	CASSLGLAGVDEQFF	TGTGCCAGCAGCCTCGGACTAGCGGGAGTCGATGAGCAGTTCTTC
TRBJ2-7	TRBV28	TRBD1	.	CASLDRVFSYEQYF	TGTGCCAGCTTAGACAGGGTGTTCTCCTACGAGCAGTACTTC
TRBJ2-4	TRBV11-3	.	few	CASRSEGAKNIQYF	TGTGCCAGCAGGAGTGAAGGGGCTAAAAACATTCAGTACTTC
TRBJ2-4	TRBV11-2	.	few	CASSLAQVSLIQYF	TGTGCCAGCAGCTTAGCACAGGTTTCTCTCATTCAGTACTTC
TRBJ2-3	TRBV7-2	.	few	CASSLDSSSTDTQYF	TGTGCCAGCAGCTTGGACTCGTCTAGCACAGATACGCAGTATTTT
TRBJ2-1	TRBV19	TRBD2	few	CASRASSGKKNEQFF	TGTGCCAGTAGGGCGAGTAGCGGGAAAAAAAATGAGCAGTTCTTC